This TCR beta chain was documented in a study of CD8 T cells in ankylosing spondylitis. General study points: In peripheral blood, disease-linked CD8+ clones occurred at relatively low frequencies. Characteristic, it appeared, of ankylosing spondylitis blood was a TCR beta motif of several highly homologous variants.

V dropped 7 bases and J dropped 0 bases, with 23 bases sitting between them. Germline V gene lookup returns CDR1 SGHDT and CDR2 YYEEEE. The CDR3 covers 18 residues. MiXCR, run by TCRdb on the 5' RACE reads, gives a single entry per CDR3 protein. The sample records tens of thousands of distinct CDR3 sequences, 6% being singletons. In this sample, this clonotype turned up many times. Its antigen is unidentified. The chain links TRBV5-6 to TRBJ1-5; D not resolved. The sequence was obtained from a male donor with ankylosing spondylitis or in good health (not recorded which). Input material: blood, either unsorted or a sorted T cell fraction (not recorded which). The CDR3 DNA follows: TGTGCCAGCGGGAAACACCCTGGAACGGTCAATAGCAATCAGCCCCAGCATTTT. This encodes CASGKHPGTVNSNQPQHF.